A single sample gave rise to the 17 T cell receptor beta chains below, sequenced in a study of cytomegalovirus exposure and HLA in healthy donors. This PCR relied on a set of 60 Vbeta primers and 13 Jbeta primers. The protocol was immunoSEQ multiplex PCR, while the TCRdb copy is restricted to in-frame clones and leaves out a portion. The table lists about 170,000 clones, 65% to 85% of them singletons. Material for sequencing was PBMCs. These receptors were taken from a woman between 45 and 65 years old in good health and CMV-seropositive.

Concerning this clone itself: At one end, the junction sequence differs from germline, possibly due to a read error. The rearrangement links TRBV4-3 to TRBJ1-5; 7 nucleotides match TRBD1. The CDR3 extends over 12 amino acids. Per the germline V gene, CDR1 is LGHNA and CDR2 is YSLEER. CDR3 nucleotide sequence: TGCGTCAGCAGCCGAGGGGGCCAGCCCCAGCATTTT. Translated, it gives CVSSRGGQPQHF.

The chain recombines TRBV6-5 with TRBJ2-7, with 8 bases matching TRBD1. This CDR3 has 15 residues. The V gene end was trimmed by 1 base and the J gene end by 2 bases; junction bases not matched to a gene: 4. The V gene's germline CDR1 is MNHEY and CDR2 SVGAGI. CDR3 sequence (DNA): TGTGCCAGCAGTTACTTCGCGGACAGGGCCTACGAGCAGTACTTC. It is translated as CASSYFADRAYEQYF.

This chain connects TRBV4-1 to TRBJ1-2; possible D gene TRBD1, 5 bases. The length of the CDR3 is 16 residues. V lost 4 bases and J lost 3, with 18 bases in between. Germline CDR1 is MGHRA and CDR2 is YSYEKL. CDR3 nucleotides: TGCGCCAGCAGCCGGATACGTCAGGGTGGGGACTATGGCTACACCTTC. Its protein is CASSRIRQGGDYGYTF.

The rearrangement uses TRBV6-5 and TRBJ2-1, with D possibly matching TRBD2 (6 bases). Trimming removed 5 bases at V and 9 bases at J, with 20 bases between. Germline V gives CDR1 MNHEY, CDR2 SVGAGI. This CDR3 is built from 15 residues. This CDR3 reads CASSTGTPRGGEQFF. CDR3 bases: TGTGCCAGCAGTACCGGGACTCCTCGGGGTGGTGAGCAGTTCTTC.

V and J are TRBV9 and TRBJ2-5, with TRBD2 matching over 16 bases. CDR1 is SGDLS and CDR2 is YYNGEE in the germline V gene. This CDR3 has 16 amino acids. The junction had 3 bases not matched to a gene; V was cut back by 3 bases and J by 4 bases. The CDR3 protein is CASSAGLAGGRETQYF. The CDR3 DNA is TGTGCCAGCAGCGCGGGACTAGCGGGGGGGCGAGAGACCCAGTACTTC. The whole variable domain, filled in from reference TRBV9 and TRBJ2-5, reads DSGVTQTPKHLITATGQRVTLRCSPRSGDLSVYWYQQSLDQGLQFLIQYYNGEERAKGNILERFSAQQFPDLHSELNLSSLELGDSALYFCASSAGLAGGRETQYFGPGTRLLVL.

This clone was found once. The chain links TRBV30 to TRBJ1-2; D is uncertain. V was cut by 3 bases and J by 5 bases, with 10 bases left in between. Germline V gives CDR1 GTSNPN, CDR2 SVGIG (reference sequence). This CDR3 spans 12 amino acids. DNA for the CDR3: TGTGCCTGGAGCGCAACCGAGTATGGCTACACCTTC. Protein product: CAWSATEYGYTF.

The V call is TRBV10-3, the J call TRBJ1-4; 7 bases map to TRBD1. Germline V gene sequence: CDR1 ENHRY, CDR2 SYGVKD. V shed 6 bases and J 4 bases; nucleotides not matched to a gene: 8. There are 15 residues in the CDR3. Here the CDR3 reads CAISRDSPLNEKLFF. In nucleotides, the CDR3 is TGTGCCATCAGCCGGGACAGCCCCCTTAATGAAAAACTGTTTTTT.

CDR3 loop: CASSYEAASTDTQYF. As DNA, the CDR3 is TGTGCCAGCAGCTACGAGGCTGCTAGCACAGATACGCAGTATTTT. The chain has TRBV7-3 and TRBJ2-3; unclear D gene. This CDR3 region has 15 residues. Trimming left V 4 bases short and J 0 bases short, with 11 bases between. CDR1 and CDR2 (germline): SGHTA, FQGTGA.

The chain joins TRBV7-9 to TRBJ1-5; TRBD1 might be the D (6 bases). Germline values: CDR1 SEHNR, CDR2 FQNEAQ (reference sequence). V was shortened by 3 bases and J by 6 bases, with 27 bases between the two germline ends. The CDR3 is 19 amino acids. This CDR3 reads CASSFAGASYPTTPQPQHF. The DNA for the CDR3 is TGTGCCAGCAGCTTTGCGGGGGCCTCCTACCCAACTACACCTCAGCCCCAGCATTTT.

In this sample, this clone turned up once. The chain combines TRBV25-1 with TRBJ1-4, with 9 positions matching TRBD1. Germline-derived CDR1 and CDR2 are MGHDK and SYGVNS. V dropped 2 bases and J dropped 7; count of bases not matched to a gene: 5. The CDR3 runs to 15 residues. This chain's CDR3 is CASSEGDRVGEKLFF. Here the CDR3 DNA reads TGTGCCAGCAGTGAAGGGGACAGGGTGGGTGAAAAACTGTTTTTT. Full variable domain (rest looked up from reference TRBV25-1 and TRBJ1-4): EADIYQTPRYLVIGTGKKITLECSQTMGHDKMYWYQQDPGMELHLIHYSYGVNSTEKGDLSSESTVSRIRTEHFPLTLESARPSHTSQYLCASSEGDRVGEKLFFGSGTQLSVL.

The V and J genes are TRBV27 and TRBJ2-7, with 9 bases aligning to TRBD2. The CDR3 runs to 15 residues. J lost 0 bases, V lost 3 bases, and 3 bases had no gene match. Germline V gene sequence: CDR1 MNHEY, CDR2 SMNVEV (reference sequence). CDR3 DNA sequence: TGTGCCAGCAGTTTGATAGCGGGAGCCTCCTACGAGCAGTACTTC. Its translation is CASSLIAGASYEQYF.

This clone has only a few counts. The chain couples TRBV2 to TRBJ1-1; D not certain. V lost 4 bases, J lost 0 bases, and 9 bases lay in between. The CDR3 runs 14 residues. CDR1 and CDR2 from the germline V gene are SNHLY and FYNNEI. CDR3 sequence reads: CASSGRDLNTEAFF. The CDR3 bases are TGTGCCAGCAGTGGCCGGGATTTGAACACTGAAGCTTTCTTT.

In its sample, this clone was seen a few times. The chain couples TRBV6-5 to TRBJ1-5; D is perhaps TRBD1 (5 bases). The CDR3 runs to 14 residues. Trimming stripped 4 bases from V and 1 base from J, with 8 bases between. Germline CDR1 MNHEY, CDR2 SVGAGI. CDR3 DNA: TGTGCCAGCAGTTCCGGACAAAGCAATCAGCCCCAGCATTTT. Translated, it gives CASSSGQSNQPQHF.

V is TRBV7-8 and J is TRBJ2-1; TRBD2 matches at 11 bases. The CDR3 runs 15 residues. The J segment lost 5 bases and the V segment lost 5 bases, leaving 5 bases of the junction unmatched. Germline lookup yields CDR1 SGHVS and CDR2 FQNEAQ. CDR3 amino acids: CASSLGLAAHNEQFF. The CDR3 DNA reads TGTGCCAGCAGCCTGGGACTAGCGGCACACAATGAGCAGTTCTTC.

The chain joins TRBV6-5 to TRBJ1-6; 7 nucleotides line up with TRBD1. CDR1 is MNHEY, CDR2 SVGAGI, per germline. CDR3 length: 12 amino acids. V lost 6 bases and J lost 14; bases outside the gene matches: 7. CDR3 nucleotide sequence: TGTGCCAGCAGGAAGATGACAGGGACCCTCCACTTT. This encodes CASRKMTGTLHF.

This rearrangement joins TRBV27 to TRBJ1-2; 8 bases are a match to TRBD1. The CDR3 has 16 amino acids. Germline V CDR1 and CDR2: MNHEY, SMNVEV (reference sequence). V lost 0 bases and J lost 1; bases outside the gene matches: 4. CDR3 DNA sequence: TGTGCCAGCAGTTTATCCAGGGGGCGCGGTAACTATGGCTACACCTTC. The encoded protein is CASSLSRGRGNYGYTF.

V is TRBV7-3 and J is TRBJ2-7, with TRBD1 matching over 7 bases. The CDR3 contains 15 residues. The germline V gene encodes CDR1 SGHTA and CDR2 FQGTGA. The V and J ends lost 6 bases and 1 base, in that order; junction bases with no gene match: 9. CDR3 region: CASSRNLDRSYEQYF. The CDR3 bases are TGTGCCAGCAGTCGGAACCTGGACAGGTCCTACGAGCAGTACTTC.